The T cell receptor (beta chain) described here comes from a study of blood T cell repertoires in COVID-19 (TCRdb year 2020). Regarding the complete study: The collaborator samples originated in the United States, Italy and Spain and spanned the acute and convalescent phases of COVID-19. The prospective study material was composed of cDNA or gDNA derived from T cells, B-cell-depleted T cells, or PBMCs. Deeply sampled blood TCRbeta repertoires from subjects exposed to, actively infected with, or recovered from COVID-19 were included in the dataset. The repertoires were released in a freely available public database intended as a resource for research on the immune response to SARS-CoV-2. Samples came from the ongoing ImmuneRACE study (first 160 participants) plus 1,254 subjects from 6 global collaborators. The sample metadata nearly always contained a de-identified subject ID, COVID-19 status, age in years and sex. Where HLA class I and class II types were available, the types were taken from metadata supplied by the sample provider, not from assay-based typing. Summary of the overall study and its limitations: How much clinical and demographic metadata was included differed by source and by participant, and the metadata was provided uncurated.

Based on its abundance in the sample, this clone is medium-sized (0.01 to 0.1%). This receptor's antigen is unknown. Base qualities are missing; no much larger clone stands one base away. TCRbeta CDR3 regions were amplified from genomic DNA by means of the immunoSEQ Assay, a bias-controlled multiplex PCR. As for the authors' bioinformatics: The number of nucleated cells in each sample was estimated from the amplification of reference gene primers within the assay. To quantify the absolute abundance of each unique TCRbeta CDR3 rearrangement, sequence reads were collapsed and filtered. Productive Simpson clonality was computed per sample as the square root of Simpson's diversity index over productive rearrangements. As stored in TCRdb, this immuneACCESS dataset retains in-frame rearrangements with V and J assigned. A fraction of the clones does not appear; measured against another copy, unresolved V genes explain less than half of the discrepancy, and the remainder lacks a known reason. The V and J calls and clone size come from that table; D and trimming were worked out from the DNA. Counted in this sample were 40,000 or so clones; approximately 80% of them appeared once. Jointly, the top ten make up 8% to 10% of the sample.

The CDR3, from cysteine to phenylalanine, totals 15 residues. The retained sequence is limited to the CDR3, 45 bases, with the frame set at the first base. Looking up the germline V gene (reference sequence) yields CDR1 LGHDT and CDR2 YNNKEL. Here V drops 4 bases and J drops 5 bases, and the junction holds 8 bases not matched to any gene. Collaborating institutions collected whole blood in K2EDTA tubes following their own protocols. Collaborator samples were shipped for TCRbeta analysis as frozen whole blood, isolated PBMCs, or DNA extracted from either sample type. The sequencing input was peripheral blood. The receptor was derived from a man aged 55 to 70 in a cohort sampled during active COVID-19. In this chain, TRBV3-1 (or the pseudogene TRBV3-2) is recombined with TRBJ2-7, with 10 bases in between that match TRBD2. The CDR3 protein sequence reads: CASSPDGTSDDEQYF. The nucleotide sequence is given as TGTGCCAGCAGCCCGGATGGGACTAGCGACGACGAGCAGTACTTC.